This T cell receptor beta chain was documented in a study of T cells in Graves' hyperthyroidism and ophthalmopathy. Across the whole study: Peripheral blood draws took place at initial diagnosis, ahead of any treatment.

As to this clonotype: Antigen: not known.

The CDR3 loop spans 15 amino acids. Germline-derived CDR1 and CDR2 are SGHDT and YYEEEE. Trimming removed 4 bases from V and 6 bases from J, with 18 bases in between. Study findings and constraints: Stable hyperthyroidism and ophthalmopathy were separated using 13 V-J signatures.

TCR beta CDR3 sequences were amplified from RNA transcripts. HTBI primers were used for first-round RT-PCR of the TCR CDR3. TCRdb re-called the multiplex PCR reads through MiXCR, storing one row per CDR3 protein. The repertoire holds 400,000 to 450,000 distinct CDR3 sequences, with over 12% as singletons. The chain uses TRBV5-6 and TRBJ2-3; no firm D call. Sequences were obtained from blood. The TCR originated in a man between 18 and 35 years old with Graves' ophthalmopathy. CDR3 region: CASSRLVLRSDTQYF. The CDR3 nucleotides read TGTGCCAGCAGCCGGCTTGTTCTAAGGTCGGATACGCAGTATTTT.